This TCR beta chain appears in the sequencing data of a study of cytomegalovirus exposure and HLA in healthy donors. PCR involved 60 Vbeta and 13 Jbeta primers. Sequenced by immunoSEQ multiplex PCR; TCRdb stores in-frame clones only, minus some. The sample contains 120,000 to 150,000 clones, over 55% of which appear only once. The study's findings and limits: The study labeled 150 to 200 TCR beta chains cytomegalovirus-associated. An observed cluster of highly shared sequence variants was recorded as a likely sequencing artifact. Some V segments (TRBV6-2 and TRBV6-3 among them) were excluded as indistinguishable. Later analysis associated a missense DCLRE1C variant with TCR beta V- and J-gene trimming.

Germline V gene data show CDR1 as MNHEY and CDR2 as SVGAGI. The junction had 4 bases not matched to a gene; V was cut back by 5 bases and J by 3 bases. There are 14 residues in the CDR3. Details on this clone: The antigen remains undetermined.

This receptor was obtained from a man aged 35-49 years in good health and CMV-seronegative. Sequenced material: PBMCs. This chain links TRBV6-5 with TRBJ2-7; 10 bases map to TRBD2. Written as DNA, the CDR3 is TGTGCCAGCAGTCTAGCGGGAGCTTTCTACGAGCAGTACTTC. It yields the protein CASSLAGAFYEQYF.